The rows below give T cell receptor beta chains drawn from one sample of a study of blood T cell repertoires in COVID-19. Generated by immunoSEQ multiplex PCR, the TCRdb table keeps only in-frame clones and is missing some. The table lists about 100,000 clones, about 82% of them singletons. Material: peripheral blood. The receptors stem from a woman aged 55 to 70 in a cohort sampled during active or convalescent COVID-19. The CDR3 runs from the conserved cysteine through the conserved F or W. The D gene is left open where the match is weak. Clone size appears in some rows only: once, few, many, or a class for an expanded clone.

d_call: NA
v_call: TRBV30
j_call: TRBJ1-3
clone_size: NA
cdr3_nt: TGTGCCTGGAGTCCGGGGCAGGGGATGATGAACACCATATATTTT
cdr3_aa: CAWSPGQGMMNTIYF

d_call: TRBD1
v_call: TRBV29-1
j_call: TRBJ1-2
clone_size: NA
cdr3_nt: TGCAGCGTGCGGACAGGGGCCGCCTATGGCTACACCTTC
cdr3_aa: CSVRTGAAYGYTF

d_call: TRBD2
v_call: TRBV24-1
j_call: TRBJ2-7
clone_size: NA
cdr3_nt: TGTGCCACCAGCCCTAGCGGCTCCTACGAGCAGTACTTC
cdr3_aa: CATSPSGSYEQYF

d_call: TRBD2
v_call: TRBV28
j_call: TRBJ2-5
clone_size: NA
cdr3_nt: TGTGCCAGCAGTTACGGGGGGGCGTGGGAGACCCAGTACTTC
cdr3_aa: CASSYGGAWETQYF

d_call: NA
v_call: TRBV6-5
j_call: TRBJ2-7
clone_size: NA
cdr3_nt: TGTGCCAGCAGTTATAGCGGAAGCCCCCACGAGCAGTACTTC
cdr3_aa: CASSYSGSPHEQYF

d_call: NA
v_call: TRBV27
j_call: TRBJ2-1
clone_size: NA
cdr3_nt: TGTGCCAGCAGTCCATTAACGGGGTCCTACAATGAGCAGTTCTTC
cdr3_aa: CASSPLTGSYNEQFF

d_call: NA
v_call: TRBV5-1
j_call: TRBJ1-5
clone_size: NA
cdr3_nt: TGCGCCAGCAGCTTGGGGGGCGATAGCAATCAGCCCCAGCATTTT
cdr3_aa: CASSLGGDSNQPQHF

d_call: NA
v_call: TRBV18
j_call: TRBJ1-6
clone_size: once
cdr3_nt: TGTGCCAGCTCACCCGGGAGATCGGATAATTCACCCCTCCACTTT
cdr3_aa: CASSPGRSDNSPLHF

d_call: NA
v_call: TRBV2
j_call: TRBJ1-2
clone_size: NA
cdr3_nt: TGTGCCAGCACCGGGGGGCGGTCGGCTAACTATGGCTACACCTTC
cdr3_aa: CASTGGRSANYGYTF

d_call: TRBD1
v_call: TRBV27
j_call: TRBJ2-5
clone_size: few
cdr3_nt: TGTGCCAGTTCTAGGGCCTTAGGGGACAGGGAGACCCAGTACTTC
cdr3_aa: CASSRALGDRETQYF

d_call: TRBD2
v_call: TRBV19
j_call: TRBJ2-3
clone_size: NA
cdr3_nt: TGTGCCAGCGCCCGGAGGCCTAGCGGGGGGGTCCTCACAGATACGCAGTATTTT
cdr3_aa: CASARRPSGGVLTDTQYF

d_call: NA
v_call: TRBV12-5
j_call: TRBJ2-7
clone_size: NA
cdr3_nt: TGTGCTAGTGGTTTGGAGCCAGGGTCCGAGCAGTACTTC
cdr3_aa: CASGLEPGSEQYF

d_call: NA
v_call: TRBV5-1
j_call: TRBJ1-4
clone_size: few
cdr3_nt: TGCGCCAGCAGCTTGGACTGGGGCGGGGGGGAACTGTTTTTT
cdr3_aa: CASSLDWGGGELFF

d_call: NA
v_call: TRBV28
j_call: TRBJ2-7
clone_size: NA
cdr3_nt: TGTGCCAGCAGCCCCCCGGACTACCGGGACTACGAGCAGTACTTC
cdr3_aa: CASSPPDYRDYEQYF

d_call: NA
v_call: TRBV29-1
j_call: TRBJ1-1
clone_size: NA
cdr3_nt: TGCAGCGTTGATGGACACTTGAACACTGAAGCTTTCTTT
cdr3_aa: CSVDGHLNTEAFF

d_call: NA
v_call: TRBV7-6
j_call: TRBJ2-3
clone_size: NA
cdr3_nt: TGTGCCAGCAGCTTAGGGACACGACGCAGCACAGATACGCAGTATTTT
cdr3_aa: CASSLGTRRSTDTQYF

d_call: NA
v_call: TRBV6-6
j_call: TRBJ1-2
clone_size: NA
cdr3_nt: TGTGCCAGCAGAAGCGCACAGGGATTCTATGGCTACACCTTC
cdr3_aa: CASRSAQGFYGYTF

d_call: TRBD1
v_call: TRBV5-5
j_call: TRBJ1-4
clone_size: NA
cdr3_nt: TGTGCCAGCAGCAGAACAGGGGTGACTAATGAAAAACTGTTTTTT
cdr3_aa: CASSRTGVTNEKLFF

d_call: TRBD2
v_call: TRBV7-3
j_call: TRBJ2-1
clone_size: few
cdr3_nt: TGTGCCAGCAGCTTAGGTGGACTAGCTGAGAATGAGCAGTTCTTC
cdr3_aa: CASSLGGLAENEQFF

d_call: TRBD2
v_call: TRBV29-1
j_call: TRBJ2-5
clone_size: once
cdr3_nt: TGCAGCGTTGAAGCCGGAACTAGCGGGAGTCGTTGGGAGACCCAGTACTTC
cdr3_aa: CSVEAGTSGSRWETQYF

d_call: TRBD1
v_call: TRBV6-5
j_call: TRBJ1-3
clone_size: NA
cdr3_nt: TGTGCCAGCAGGGGACAGGGTATTTTTAACACCATATATTTT
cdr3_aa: CASRGQGIFNTIYF

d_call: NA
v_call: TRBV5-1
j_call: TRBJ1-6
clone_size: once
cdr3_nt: TGCGCCAGCAGCTTGGGTAACCTACTCGAGTCACCCCTCCACTTT
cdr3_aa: CASSLGNLLESPLHF

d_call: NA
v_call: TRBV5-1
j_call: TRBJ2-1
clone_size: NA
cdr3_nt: TGCGCCAGCAGCCCGACCCTAGGGGTGAATGAGCAGTTCTTC
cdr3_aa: CASSPTLGVNEQFF

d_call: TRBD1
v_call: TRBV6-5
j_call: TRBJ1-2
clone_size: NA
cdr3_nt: TGTGCCAGCAGTATATACCGACAGGGCCCATATGGCTACACCTTC
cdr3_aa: CASSIYRQGPYGYTF

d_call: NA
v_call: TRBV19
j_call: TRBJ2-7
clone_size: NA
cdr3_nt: TGTGCCAGTAGTCTCGTCGGGAAGAACGAGCAGTACTTC
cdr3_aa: CASSLVGKNEQYF

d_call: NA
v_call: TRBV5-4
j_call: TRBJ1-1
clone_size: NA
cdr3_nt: TGTGCCAGCAGCTTCGACACGAACACTGAAGCTTTCTTT
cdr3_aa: CASSFDTNTEAFF

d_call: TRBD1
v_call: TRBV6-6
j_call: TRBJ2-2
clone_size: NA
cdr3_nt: TGTGCCATAAACAGGGGGTCGGTCACCGGGGAGCTGTTTTTT
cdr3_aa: CAINRGSVTGELFF

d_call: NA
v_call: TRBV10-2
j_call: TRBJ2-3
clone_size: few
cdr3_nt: TGCGCCAGCAGTGCCCTGCCCCAGCGGCGCACAGATACGCAGTATTTT
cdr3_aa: CASSALPQRRTDTQYF

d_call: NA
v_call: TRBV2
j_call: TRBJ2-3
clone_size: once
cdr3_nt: TGTGCCAGACAGGACACGGAGCGCACAGATACGCAGTATTTT
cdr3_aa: CARQDTERTDTQYF

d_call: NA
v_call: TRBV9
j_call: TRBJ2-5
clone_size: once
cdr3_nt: TGTGCCAGCAGCGTACAACTACAAGAGACCCAGTACTTC
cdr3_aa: CASSVQLQETQYF

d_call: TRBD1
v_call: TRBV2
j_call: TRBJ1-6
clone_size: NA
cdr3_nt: TGTGCCAGCAGTGAAGCCCGAAGGGGGCCCAATTCACCCCTCCACTTT
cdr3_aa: CASSEARRGPNSPLHF

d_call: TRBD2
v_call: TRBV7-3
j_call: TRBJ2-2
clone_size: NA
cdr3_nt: TGTGCCAGCAGCTTAACCGCTCCTACTAGCGGCGGGGAGCTGTTTTTT
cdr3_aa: CASSLTAPTSGGELFF

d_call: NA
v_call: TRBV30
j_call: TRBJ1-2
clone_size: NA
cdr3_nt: TGTGCCTGGAGTCTTCCCGCGTTTGACACCTTC
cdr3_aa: CAWSLPAFDTF

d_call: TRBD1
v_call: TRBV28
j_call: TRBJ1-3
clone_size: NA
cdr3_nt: TGTGCCAGTACCGTACAGTATGACAGGGGAGGTGGAAACACCATATATTTT
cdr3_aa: CASTVQYDRGGGNTIYF

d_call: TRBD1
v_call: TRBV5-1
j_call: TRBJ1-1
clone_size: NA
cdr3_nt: TGCGCCAGCAGCCGTGGGGACAGGGGTCCAGTTCGCACTGAAGCTTTCTTT
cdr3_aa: CASSRGDRGPVRTEAFF

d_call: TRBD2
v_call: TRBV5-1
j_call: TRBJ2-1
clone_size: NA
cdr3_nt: TGCGCCAGCAGCTCCGGCGGACTAGCCAGCTCCTACAATGAGCAGTTCTTC
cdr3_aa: CASSSGGLASSYNEQFF

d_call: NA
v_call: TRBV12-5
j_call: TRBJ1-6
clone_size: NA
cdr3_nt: TGTGCTAGTGGTTTGGGACAGCTTAATTCACCCCTCCACTTT
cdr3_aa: CASGLGQLNSPLHF

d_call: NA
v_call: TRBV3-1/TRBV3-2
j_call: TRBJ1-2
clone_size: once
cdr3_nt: TGTGCCAGCAGCCAAGAGGGTCTGCCCGCGGGAGGCTACACCTTC
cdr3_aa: CASSQEGLPAGGYTF

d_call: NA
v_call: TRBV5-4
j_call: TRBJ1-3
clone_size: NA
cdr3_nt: TGTGCCAGCAGCATTGGACAAGGGATTGAAGAGAATTTT
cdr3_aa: CASSIGQGIEENF

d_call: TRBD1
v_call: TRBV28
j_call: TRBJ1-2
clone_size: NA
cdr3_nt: TGTGCCAGCAGTTTAGGACAGGGATTCTATGGCTACACCTTC
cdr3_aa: CASSLGQGFYGYTF

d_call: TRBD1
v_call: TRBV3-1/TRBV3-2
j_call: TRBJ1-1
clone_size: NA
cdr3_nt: TGTGCCAGCAGCCAAGGGACAGGGGTGGGTGCTTTCTTT
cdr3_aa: CASSQGTGVGAFF

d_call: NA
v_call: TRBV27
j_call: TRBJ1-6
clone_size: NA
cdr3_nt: TGTGCCAGCAGGATCAGGGGTTATAATTCACCCCTCCACTTT
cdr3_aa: CASRIRGYNSPLHF

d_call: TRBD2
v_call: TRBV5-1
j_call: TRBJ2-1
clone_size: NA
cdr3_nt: TGCGCCAGCAGCGTAGCGGGAGGGCCGAATGAGCAGTTCTTC
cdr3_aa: CASSVAGGPNEQFF

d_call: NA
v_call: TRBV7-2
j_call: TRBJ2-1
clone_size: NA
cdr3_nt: TGTGCCAGCAGCCCCCCCAGGGGGGCCGGGAATGAGCAGTTCTTC
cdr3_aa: CASSPPRGAGNEQFF

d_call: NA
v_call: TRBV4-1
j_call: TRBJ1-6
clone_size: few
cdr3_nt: TGCGCCAGCAGCCAAGCCTCTTTAGGGGGTTATAATTCACCCCTCCACTTT
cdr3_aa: CASSQASLGGYNSPLHF